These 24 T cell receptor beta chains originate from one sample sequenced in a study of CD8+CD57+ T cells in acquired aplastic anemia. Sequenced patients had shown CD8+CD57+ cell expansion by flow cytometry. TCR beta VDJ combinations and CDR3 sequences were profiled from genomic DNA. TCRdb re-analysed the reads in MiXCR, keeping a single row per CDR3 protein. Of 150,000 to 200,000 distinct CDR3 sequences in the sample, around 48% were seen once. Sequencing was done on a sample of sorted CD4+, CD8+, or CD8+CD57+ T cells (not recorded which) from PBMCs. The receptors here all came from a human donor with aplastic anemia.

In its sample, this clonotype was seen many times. CDR3 DNA sequence: TGCGCCAGCAGCTTGGGGACAGGGGTCGCCGGGGAGCTGTTTTTT. Amino acids: CASSLGTGVAGELFF. This chain joins TRBV5-1 and TRBJ2-2, with 9 bases matching TRBD1. The germline CDR1 and CDR2 sequences are SGHRS and YFSETQ. Trimming took 0 bases from V and 6 from J; bases not matched to a gene: 3. This CDR3 is 15 amino acids long.

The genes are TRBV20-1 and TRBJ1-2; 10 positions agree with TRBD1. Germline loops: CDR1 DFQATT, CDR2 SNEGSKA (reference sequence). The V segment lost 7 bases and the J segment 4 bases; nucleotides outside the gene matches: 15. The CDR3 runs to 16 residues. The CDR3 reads CSGRGTGEYYSYGYTF. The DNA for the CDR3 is TGCAGTGGGAGGGGGACAGGGGAATACTATAGCTATGGCTACACCTTC.

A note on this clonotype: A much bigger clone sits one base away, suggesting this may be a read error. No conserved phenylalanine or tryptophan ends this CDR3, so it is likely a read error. CDR3 amino acids: CASSLAVRTSGSGTGELFS. The CDR3 DNA reads as TGCGCCAGCAGCTTGGCCGTACGGACTAGCGGGAGTGGCACCGGGGAGCTGTTTTCT. The genes are TRBV5-1 and TRBJ2-2, with 13 bases lining up with TRBD2. Germline V gene sequence: CDR1 SGHRS, CDR2 YFSETQ. With 0 bases clipped from V and 4 bases from J, the junction kept 9 bases outside the gene matches. The CDR3 spans 19 residues.

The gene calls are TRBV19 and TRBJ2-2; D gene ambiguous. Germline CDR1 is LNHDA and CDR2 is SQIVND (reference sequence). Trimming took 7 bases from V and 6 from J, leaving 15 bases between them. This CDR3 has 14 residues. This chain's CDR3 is CASTNNLVSGELFF. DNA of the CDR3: TGTGCCAGTACCAACAATTTGGTGTCCGGGGAGCTGTTTTTT.

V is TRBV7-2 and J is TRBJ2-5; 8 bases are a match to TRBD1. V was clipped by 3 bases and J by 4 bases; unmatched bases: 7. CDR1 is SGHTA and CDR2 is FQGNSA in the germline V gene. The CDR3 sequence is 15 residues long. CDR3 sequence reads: CASSFLRGQRETQYF. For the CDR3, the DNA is TGTGCCAGCAGCTTTCTCAGGGGGCAGCGAGAGACCCAGTACTTC.

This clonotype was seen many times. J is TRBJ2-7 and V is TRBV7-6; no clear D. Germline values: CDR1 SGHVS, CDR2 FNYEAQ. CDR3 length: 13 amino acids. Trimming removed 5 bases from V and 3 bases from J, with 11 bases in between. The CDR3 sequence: CASSPGPNYEQYF. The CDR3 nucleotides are TGTGCCAGCAGCCCCGGGCCCAACTACGAGCAGTACTTC.

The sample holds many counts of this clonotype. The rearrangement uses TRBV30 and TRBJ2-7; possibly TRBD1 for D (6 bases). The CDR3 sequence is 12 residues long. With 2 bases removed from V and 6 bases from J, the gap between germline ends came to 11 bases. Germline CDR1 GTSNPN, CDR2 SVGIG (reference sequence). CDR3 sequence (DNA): TGTGCCTGGAGTTATACAGGGCCCGAGCAGTACTTC. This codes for CAWSYTGPEQYF.

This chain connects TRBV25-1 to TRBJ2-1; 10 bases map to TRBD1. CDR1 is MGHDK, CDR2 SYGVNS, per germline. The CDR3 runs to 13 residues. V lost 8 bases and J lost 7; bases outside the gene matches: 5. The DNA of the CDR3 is TGTGCCAGCCCCCGGGACAGGGGAAATGAGCAGTTCTTC. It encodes CASPRDRGNEQFF.

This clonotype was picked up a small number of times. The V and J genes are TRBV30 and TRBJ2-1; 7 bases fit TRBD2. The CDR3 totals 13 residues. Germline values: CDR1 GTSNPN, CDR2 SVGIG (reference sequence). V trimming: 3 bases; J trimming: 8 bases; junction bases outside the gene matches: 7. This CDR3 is CAWRTSRGYEQFF. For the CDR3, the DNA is TGTGCCTGGAGGACTAGCCGAGGTTATGAGCAGTTCTTC.

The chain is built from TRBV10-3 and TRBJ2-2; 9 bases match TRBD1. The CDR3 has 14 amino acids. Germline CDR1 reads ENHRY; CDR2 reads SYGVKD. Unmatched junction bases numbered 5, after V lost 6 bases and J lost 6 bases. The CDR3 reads CAIRGTGQAGELFF. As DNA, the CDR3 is TGTGCCATCAGGGGGACAGGGCAGGCCGGGGAGCTGTTTTTT.

CDR3 bases: TGTGCCAGCAGTTTTAGACTCTACAATGAGCAGTTCTTC. Translation: CASSFRLYNEQFF. The chain uses TRBV12-3 or TRBV12-4 and TRBJ2-1; no firm D call. The CDR3 loop spans 13 amino acids. V shed 3 bases and J shed 3 bases, with 6 bases lying between them.

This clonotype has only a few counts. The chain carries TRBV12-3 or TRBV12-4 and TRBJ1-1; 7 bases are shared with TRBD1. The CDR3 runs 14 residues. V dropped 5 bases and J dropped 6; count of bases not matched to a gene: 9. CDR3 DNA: TGTGCCAGCAGTGCCCCCGGGACAGCCTCTGAAGCTTTCTTT. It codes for CASSAPGTASEAFF.

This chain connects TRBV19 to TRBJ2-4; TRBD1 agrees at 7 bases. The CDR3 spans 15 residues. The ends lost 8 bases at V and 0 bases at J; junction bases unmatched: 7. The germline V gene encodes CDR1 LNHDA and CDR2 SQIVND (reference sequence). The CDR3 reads CASAGTALAKNIQYF. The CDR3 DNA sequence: TGTGCCAGTGCCGGGACAGCTCTAGCCAAAAACATTCAGTACTTC. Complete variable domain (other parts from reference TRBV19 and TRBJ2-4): DGGITQSPKYLFRKEGQNVTLSCEQNLNHDAMYWYRQDPGQGLRLIYYSQIVNDFQKGDIAEGYSVSREKKESFPLTVTSAQKNPTAFYLCASAGTALAKNIQYFGAGTRLSVL.

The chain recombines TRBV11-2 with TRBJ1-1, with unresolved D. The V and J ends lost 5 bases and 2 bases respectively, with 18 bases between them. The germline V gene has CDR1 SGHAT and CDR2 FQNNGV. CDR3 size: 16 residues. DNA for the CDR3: TGTGCCAGCAGCCCCAGCCTTGGAAGGATTAACACTGAAGCTTTCTTT. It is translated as CASSPSLGRINTEAFF.

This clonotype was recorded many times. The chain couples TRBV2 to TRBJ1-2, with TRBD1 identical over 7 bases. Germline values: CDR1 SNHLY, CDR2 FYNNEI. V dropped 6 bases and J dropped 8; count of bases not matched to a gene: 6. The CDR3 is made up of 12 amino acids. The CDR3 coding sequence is TGTGCCAGCAGGGGGACAGTCCAGGGCTACACCTTC. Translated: CASRGTVQGYTF. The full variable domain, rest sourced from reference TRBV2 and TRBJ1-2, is EPEVTQTPSHQVTQMGQEVILRCVPISNHLYFYWYRQILGQKVEFLVSFYNNEISEKSEIFDDQFSVERPDGSNFTLKIRSTKLEDSAMYFCASRGTVQGYTFGSGTRLTVV.

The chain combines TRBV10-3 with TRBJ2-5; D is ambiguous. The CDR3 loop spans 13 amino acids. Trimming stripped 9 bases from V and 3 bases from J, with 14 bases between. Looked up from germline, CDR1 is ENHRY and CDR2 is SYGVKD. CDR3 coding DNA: TGTGCCATAAACAGCCGAGAAAAAGAGACCCAGTACTTC. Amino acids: CAINSREKETQYF.

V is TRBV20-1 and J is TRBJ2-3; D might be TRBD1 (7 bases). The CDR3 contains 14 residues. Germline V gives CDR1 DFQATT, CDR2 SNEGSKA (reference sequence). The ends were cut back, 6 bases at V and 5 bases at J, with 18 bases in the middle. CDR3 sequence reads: CSAKLAQGGDTQYF. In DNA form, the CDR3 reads TGCAGTGCGAAACTAGCCCAGGGGGGAGATACGCAGTATTTT.

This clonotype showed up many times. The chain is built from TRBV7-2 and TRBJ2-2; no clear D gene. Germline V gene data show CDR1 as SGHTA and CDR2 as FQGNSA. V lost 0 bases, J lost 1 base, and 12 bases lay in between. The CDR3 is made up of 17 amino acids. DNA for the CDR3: TGTGCCAGCAGCTTAGCGCTGATGACCGAGAACACCGGGGAGCTGTTTTTT. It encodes CASSLALMTENTGELFF. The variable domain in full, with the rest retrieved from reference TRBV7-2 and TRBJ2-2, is GAGVSQSPSNKVTEKGKDVELRCDPISGHTALYWYRQSLGQGLEFLIYFQGNSAPDKSGLPSDRFSAERTGGSVSTLTIQRTQQEDSAVYLCASSLALMTENTGELFFGEGSRLTVL.

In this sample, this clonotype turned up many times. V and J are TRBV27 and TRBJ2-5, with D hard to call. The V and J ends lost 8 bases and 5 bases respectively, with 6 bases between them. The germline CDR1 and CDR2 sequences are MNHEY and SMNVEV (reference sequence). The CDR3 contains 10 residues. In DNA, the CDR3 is TGTGCCAGCGTGGGGGAGACCCAGTACTTC. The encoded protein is CASVGETQYF.

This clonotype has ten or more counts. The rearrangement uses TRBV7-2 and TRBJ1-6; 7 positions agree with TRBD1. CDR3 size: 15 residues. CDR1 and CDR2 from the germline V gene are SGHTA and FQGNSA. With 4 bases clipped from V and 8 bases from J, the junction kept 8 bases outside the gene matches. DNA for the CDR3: TGTGCCAGCAGCTACCCAAGGGGGCTCTATTCACCCCTCCACTTT. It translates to CASSYPRGLYSPLHF.

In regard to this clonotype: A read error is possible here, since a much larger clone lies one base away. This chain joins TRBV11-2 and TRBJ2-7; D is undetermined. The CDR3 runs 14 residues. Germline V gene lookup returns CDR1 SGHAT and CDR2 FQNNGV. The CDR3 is CASSFPPASHEQYF. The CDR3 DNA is TGTGCCAGCAGCTTCCCCCCCGCCTCCCACGAGCAGTACTTC.

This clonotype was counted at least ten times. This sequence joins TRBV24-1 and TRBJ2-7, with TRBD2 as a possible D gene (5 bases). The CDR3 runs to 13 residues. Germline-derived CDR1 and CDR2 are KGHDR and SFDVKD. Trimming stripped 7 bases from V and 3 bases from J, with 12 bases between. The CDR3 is CATSSLGLYEQYF. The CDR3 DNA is TGTGCCACCAGCTCCCTTGGACTCTACGAGCAGTACTTC.

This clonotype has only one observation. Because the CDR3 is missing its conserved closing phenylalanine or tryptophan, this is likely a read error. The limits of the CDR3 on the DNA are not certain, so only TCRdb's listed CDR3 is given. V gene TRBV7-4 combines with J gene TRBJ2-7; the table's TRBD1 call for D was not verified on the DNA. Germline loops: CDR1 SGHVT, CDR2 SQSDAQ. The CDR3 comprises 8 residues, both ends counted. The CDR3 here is CASSPGCS.

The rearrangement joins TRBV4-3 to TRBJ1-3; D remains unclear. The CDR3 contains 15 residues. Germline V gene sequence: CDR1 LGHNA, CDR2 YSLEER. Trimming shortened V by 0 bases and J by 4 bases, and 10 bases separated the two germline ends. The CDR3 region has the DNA TGCGCCAGCAGCCAAGATCGGGCCGTCGGAAACACCATATATTTT. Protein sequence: CASSQDRAVGNTIYF.